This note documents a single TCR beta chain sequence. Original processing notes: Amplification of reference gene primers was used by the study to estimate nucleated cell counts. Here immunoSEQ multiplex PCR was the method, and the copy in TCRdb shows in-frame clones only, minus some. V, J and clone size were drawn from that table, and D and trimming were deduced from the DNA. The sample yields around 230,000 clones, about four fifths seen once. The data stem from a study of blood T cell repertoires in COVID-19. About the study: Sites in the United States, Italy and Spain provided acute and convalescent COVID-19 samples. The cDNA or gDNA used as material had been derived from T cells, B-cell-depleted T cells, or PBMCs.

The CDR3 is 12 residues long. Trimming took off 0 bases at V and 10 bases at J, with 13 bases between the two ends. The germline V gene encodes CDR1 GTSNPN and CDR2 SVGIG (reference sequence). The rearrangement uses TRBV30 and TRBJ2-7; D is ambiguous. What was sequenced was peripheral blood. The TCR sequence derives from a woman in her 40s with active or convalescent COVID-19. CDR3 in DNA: TGTGCCTGGAGTGTATTTGTGGGCCAACAGTACTTC. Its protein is CAWSVFVGQQYF.